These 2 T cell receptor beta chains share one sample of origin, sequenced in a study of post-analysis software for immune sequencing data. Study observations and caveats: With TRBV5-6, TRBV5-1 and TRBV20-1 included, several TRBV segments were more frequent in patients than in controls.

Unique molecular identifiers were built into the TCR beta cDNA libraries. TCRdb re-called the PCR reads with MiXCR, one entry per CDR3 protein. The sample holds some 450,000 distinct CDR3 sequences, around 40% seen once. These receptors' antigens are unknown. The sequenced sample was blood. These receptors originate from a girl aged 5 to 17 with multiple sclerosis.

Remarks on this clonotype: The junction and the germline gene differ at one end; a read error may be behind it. The CDR3 reads CSARDRAYSYTF. CDR3 sequence (DNA): TGCAGTGCCAGAGACAGGGCCTATAGCTACACCTTC. The chain recombines TRBV20-1 with TRBJ1-2; 7 bases are a match to TRBD1. The CDR3 is 12 residues long. Germline loops: CDR1 DFQATT, CDR2 SNEGSKA (reference sequence).

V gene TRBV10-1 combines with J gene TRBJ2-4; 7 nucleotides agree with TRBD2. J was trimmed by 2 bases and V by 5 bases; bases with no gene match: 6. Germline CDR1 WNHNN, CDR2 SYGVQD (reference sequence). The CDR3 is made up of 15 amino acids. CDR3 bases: TGCGCCAGCAGTTTTCGGGAGGATCCCAAAAACATTCAGTACTTC. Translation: CASSFREDPKNIQYF.